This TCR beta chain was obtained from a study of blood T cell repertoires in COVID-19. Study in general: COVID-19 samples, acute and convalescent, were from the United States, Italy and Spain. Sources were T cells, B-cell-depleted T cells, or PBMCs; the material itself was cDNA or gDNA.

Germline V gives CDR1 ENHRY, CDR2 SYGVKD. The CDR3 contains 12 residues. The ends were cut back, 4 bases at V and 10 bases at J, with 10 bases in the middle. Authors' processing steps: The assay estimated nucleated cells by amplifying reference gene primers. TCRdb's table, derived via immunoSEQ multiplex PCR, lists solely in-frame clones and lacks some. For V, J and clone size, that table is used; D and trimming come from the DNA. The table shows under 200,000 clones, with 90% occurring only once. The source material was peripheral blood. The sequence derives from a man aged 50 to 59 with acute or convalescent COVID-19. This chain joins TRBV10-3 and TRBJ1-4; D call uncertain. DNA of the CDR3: TGTGCCATCAGTGTTGGGGAGGGAAAACTGTTTTTT. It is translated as CAISVGEGKLFF.